The clone carrying this T cell receptor (beta chain) was seen at least ten times. Using RNA template, CDR3s of TCR alpha and beta were amplified with iRepertoire arm-PCR. A single record per CDR3 protein comes from TCRdb applying MiXCR to the multiplex PCR reads. This sample carries 90,000 to 100,000 distinct CDR3 sequences, approximately 42% of them seen once, and the ten largest clones take around two fifths. The data stem from a study of glioma-infiltrating T cells. V was shortened by 4 bases and J by 3 bases, with 15 bases between the two germline ends. The germline CDR1 and CDR2 sequences are LGHDT and YNNKEL (reference sequence). There are 15 residues in the CDR3.

This sequence was found in a human donor with low-grade glioma or glioblastoma, undergoing nonglioma brain surgery, or in good health (not recorded which). The chain employs TRBV3-1 and TRBJ1-2; D is ambiguous. Specimen: glioma tissue, nonneoplastic brain tissue, or PBMCs (not recorded which). CDR3 sequence: CASSPRLLTDYGYTF. CDR3 sequence (DNA): TGTGCCAGCAGCCCTCGGCTCTTAACGGACTATGGCTACACCTTC.